The next 18 T cell receptor beta chains were all read from a single sample in a study of T cells after yellow fever vaccination (dated by TCRdb to between 2018 and 2020). The treatment or condition label, as the study defines it: live attenuated yellow fever vaccine strain. Receptor libraries were prepared by 5' RACE. Sequenced on an Illumina HiSeq 2500. TCRdb reprocessed the public reads (quality trimming at Q25 with fastp, clone calling with MiXCR) and kept in-frame beta chains. Records with the same CDR3 protein are collapsed into one entry carrying the most frequent genes and DNA. The sample yields about 350,000 distinct CDR3 sequences; around 8.1% were counted once. The ten most abundant clones make up 15% to 20% of the sample. Specimen: PBMCs, collected around 45 days after the first yellow fever vaccination. All receptors derive from a man in his late teens or twenties who received the YFV17D yellow fever vaccine.

This chain joins TRBV29-1 and TRBJ2-1; D might be TRBD2 (6 bases). The CDR3 covers 11 residues. Germline V gene sequence: CDR1 SQVTM, CDR2 ANQGSEA. CDR3 in amino acids: CSGGDYNEQFF. The DNA for the CDR3 is TGCTCCGGGGGAGATTACAATGAGCAGTTCTTC.

J is TRBJ2-5 and V is TRBV5-1; D call uncertain. CDR3 length: 14 amino acids. Trimming left V 4 bases short and J 4 bases short, with 14 bases between. Germline-derived CDR1 and CDR2 are SGHRS and YFSETQ. The CDR3 sequence: CASSPGSQRETQYF. As DNA, the CDR3 is TGCGCCAGCAGCCCCGGGTCGCAGCGAGAGACCCAGTACTTC.

This clonotype was detected many times. V gene TRBV20-1 combines with J gene TRBJ2-2, with 12 bases aligning to TRBD1. V shed 1 base, J shed 4 bases, and the junction held 7 bases outside the gene matches. The germline V gene has CDR1 DFQATT and CDR2 SNEGSKA (reference sequence). The CDR3 is 17 residues long. CDR3 region: CSARAGDRGLVTGELFF. Written as DNA, the CDR3 is TGCAGTGCTAGAGCCGGGGACAGGGGGCTGGTCACCGGGGAGCTGTTTTTT.

This clonotype was detected many times. The J gene is TRBJ2-3, the V gene TRBV4-2, with D possibly TRBD2 on 5 matching bases. Trimming left V 4 bases short and J 2 bases short, with 13 bases between. There are 15 residues in the CDR3. Germline-derived CDR1 and CDR2 are LGHNA and YNFKEQ. The CDR3 spells CASSRRRAVTDTQYF. The CDR3 coding sequence is TGTGCCAGCAGCCGCCGACGAGCGGTCACAGATACGCAGTATTTT.

This rearrangement joins TRBV5-1 to TRBJ2-3; perhaps TRBD2 as D (7 bases). V lost 4 bases to trimming and J lost 0 bases, with 15 bases between them. There are 16 residues in the CDR3. From germline, CDR1 is SGHRS and CDR2 YFSETQ. The CDR3 region has the DNA TGCGCCAGCAGCCCGGGGGGCGACAGGAGCACAGATACGCAGTATTTT. This encodes CASSPGGDRSTDTQYF.

This clonotype appeared a few times. This chain connects TRBV6-2 or TRBV6-3 to TRBJ2-1, with TRBD2 matching 9 bases. The V gene's germline CDR1 is MNHEY and CDR2 SVGEGT. J was trimmed by 1 base and V by 6 bases; bases with no gene match: 7. The CDR3 is made up of 16 amino acids. CDR3 residues: CASRPSGAASYNEQFF. The CDR3 DNA reads as TGTGCCAGCAGACCTAGCGGGGCCGCGTCCTACAATGAGCAGTTCTTC.

The rearrangement uses TRBV28 and TRBJ2-7, with 7 bases fitting TRBD1. The CDR3 covers 16 residues. The V segment lost 6 bases and the J segment 4 bases; nucleotides outside the gene matches: 15. The germline V gene encodes CDR1 MDHEN and CDR2 SYDVKM. The CDR3 loop reads CASSHQHGQANYEQYV. CDR3 coding DNA: TGTGCCAGCAGCCACCAACATGGACAGGCGAATTACGAGCAGTACGTC.

This sequence joins TRBV5-1 and TRBJ2-7; TRBD2 agrees at 11 bases. Germline CDR1 and CDR2: SGHRS and YFSETQ. The J segment lost 6 bases and the V segment lost 5 bases, leaving 13 bases of the junction unmatched. The CDR3 has 16 residues. The CDR3 protein is CASSPRSSGGSSEQYV. The CDR3 bases are TGCGCCAGCAGTCCCCGGTCTAGCGGGGGGTCAAGCGAGCAGTACGTC.

Only a few counts were recorded for this clonotype. The rearrangement uses TRBV11-2 and TRBJ2-5; D possibly corresponds to TRBD1 (5 bases). The germline CDR1 and CDR2 sequences are SGHAT and FQNNGV. The CDR3 loop spans 15 amino acids. The germline V and J ends were trimmed by 4 bases and 0 bases, with 12 bases remaining between them. The CDR3 DNA reads as TGTGCCAGCAGCTCCCCGGCAGGGTACCAAGAGACCCAGTACTTC. Protein: CASSSPAGYQETQYF.

The sample holds a few counts of this clonotype. J is TRBJ2-7 and V is TRBV4-1, with TRBD1 identical over 7 bases. The CDR3 has 15 residues. Per germline, CDR1 MGHRA and CDR2 YSYEKL. V lost 4 bases, J lost 4 bases, and 10 bases stayed unmatched. In DNA form, the CDR3 reads TGCGCCAGCAGCCCCTCCCCACAGGGGCCTTACGAGCAGTACTTC. Encoded protein: CASSPSPQGPYEQYF.

As concerns this clonotype: One base away lies a much larger clone, so this may be a sequencing read error. CDR3 nucleotide sequence: TGCAGAGTAGGGCAGAACTATGGCTACACCTTC. It translates to CRVGQNYGYTF. V gene TRBV29-1 combines with J gene TRBJ1-2; no definite D call. CDR3 length: 11 amino acids. Germline lookup yields CDR1 SQVTM and CDR2 ANQGSEA.

This clonotype was recorded a few times. This chain uses TRBV5-1 with TRBJ2-7; 7 positions match TRBD1. This CDR3 comprises 15 residues. Germline CDR1 and CDR2: SGHRS and YFSETQ. V trimming: 0 bases; J trimming: 6 bases; junction bases outside the gene matches: 9. In DNA, the CDR3 is TGCGCCAGCAGCTTGGCCCGACAGGGCCCCCTCGAGCAGTACTTC. Residues: CASSLARQGPLEQYF.

The chain employs TRBV6-1 and TRBJ1-2; no clear D. V gave up 3 bases and J gave up 0 bases, with 11 bases separating them. This CDR3 is built from 15 residues. Germline CDR1 MNHNS, CDR2 SASEGT. CDR3 residues: CASSEWSQTNYGYTF. DNA of the CDR3: TGTGCCAGCAGTGAGTGGTCCCAGACTAACTATGGCTACACCTTC.

The V call is TRBV5-1, the J call TRBJ1-5; a weak D match, TRBD1 (5 bases). Germline V CDR1 and CDR2: SGHRS, YFSETQ. This CDR3 is built from 14 residues. Trimming pared 4 bases from V and 5 bases from J, leaving 13 bases between. The CDR3 sequence is CASSPRGDHQPQHF. DNA of the CDR3: TGCGCCAGCAGCCCTCGGGGGGACCATCAGCCCCAGCATTTT.

This clonotype showed up many times. The chain recombines TRBV4-1 with TRBJ2-5; 8 bases agree with TRBD2. The V gene end was trimmed by 0 bases and the J gene end by 4 bases; junction bases not matched to a gene: 10. The CDR3 is 17 amino acids. Germline V gives CDR1 MGHRA, CDR2 YSYEKL. The CDR3 DNA is TGCGCCAGCAGCCAAGATCGCGGGGGGCCCTTGGGAGAGACCCAGTACTTC. This gives the protein CASSQDRGGPLGETQYF.

The table lists this clonotype with many counts. This rearrangement joins TRBV5-1 to TRBJ2-1, with 7 bases identical to TRBD2. J was trimmed by 8 bases and V by 4 bases; bases with no gene match: 15. CDR1 is SGHRS, CDR2 YFSETQ, per germline. CDR3 length equals 16 residues. The CDR3 DNA reads TGCGCCAGCAGCCCACCGGGGAGCGGGGACCGGGATGAGCAGTTCTTC. It specifies CASSPPGSGDRDEQFF.

This chain connects TRBV11-2 to TRBJ2-3; 8 nucleotides line up with TRBD2. J was trimmed by 5 bases and V by 2 bases; bases with no gene match: 18. The CDR3 contains 19 residues. CDR1 SGHAT and CDR2 FQNNGV come from the germline V gene. In nucleotides, the CDR3 is TGTGCCAGCAGCTTAAATTCGGAACTGCGGGGGGCCCTCTTAGATACGCAGTATTTT. Translated, it gives CASSLNSELRGALLDTQYF.

This clonotype has more than one count but fewer than ten. The chain has TRBV7-6 and TRBJ2-2; D is uncertain. Germline V gene data show CDR1 as SGHVS and CDR2 as FNYEAQ. This CDR3 region has 15 residues. The V and J ends lost 1 base and 2 bases respectively, with 8 bases between them. CDR3 coding DNA: TGTGCCAGCAGCTTAGAACTGCTCAACACCGGGGAGCTGTTTTTT. Its translation: CASSLELLNTGELFF. Filled out from reference TRBV7-6 and TRBJ2-2, the complete variable domain reads GAGVSQSPRYKVTKRGQDVALRCDPISGHVSLYWYRQALGQGPEFLTYFNYEAQQDKSGLPNDRFSAERPEGSISTLTIQRTEQRDSAMYRCASSLELLNTGELFFGEGSRLTVL.